This record covers a single T cell receptor (beta chain). The data were taken from a study of blood T cell repertoires in COVID-19. Source study methods: Estimated nucleated cell counts came from reference gene primer amplification. Here immunoSEQ multiplex PCR was the method, and the copy in TCRdb shows in-frame clones only, minus some. V and J calls plus clone size are reproduced from that table; the DNA served to infer D and trimming. The profile shows 200,000 to 250,000 clones, just under 90% of them singletons. V was shortened by 5 bases and J by 1 base, with 9 bases between the two germline ends. The CDR3 totals 13 residues. From germline, CDR1 is MDHEN and CDR2 SYDVKM.

The chain combines TRBV28 with TRBJ2-7; D possibly corresponds to TRBD1 (5 bases). Sequenced input: PBMCs or T cells enriched from blood (not recorded which). The sequence was obtained from a man younger than 45 who had recovered from COVID-19. The CDR3 protein is CASSPQGSYEQYF. The CDR3 coding sequence is TGTGCCAGCAGTCCGCAGGGTTCCTACGAGCAGTACTTC.